This entry lists 26 T cell receptor beta chains sequenced from one sample in a study of T cells in Graves' hyperthyroidism and ophthalmopathy. From RNA transcripts, TCR beta CDR3 regions were amplified. First-round RT-PCR of the TCR CDR3 relied on the HTBI primer set. TCRdb independently ran MiXCR on the multiplex PCR reads; one entry per CDR3 protein. Here the sample spans hundreds of thousands of distinct CDR3 sequences, approximately 18% being singletons. Material: blood. The origin of the receptors is a woman in her forties or fifties with Graves' hyperthyroidism that later progressed to Graves' ophthalmopathy.

V and J are TRBV20-1 and TRBJ2-3, with D unresolved. V lost 3 bases and J lost 1, with 11 bases in between. This CDR3 region has 14 residues. CDR1 and CDR2 from the germline V gene are DFQATT and SNEGSKA (reference sequence). For the CDR3, the DNA is TGCAGTGCTAGCCCCCCCGGACGCACAGATACGCAGTATTTT. This translates into CSASPPGRTDTQYF.

The sample holds many counts of this clonotype. The chain combines TRBV3-1 with TRBJ1-1; D is uncertain. Germline CDR1 and CDR2: LGHDT and YNNKEL (reference sequence). CDR3 size: 13 residues. Trimming took off 3 bases at V and 7 bases at J, with 12 bases between the two ends. The CDR3 spells CASSQAEGSEAFF. CDR3 bases: TGTGCCAGCAGCCAGGCCGAGGGTAGTGAAGCTTTCTTT.

V gene TRBV6-1 combines with J gene TRBJ2-1; the D gene is possibly TRBD2 (7 bases). Trimming cost V 2 bases and J 5 bases, with 19 bases left between them. The CDR3 is 17 amino acids. Germline CDR1 is MNHNS and CDR2 is SASEGT. This CDR3 is CASSESWGAGADNEQFF. CDR3 DNA sequence: TGTGCCAGCAGTGAATCCTGGGGGGCGGGAGCGGACAATGAGCAGTTCTTC.

This clonotype was seen at least ten times. V is TRBV3-1 and J is TRBJ2-2; D is perhaps TRBD2 (5 bases). Germline CDR1 is LGHDT and CDR2 is YNNKEL (reference sequence). V lost 1 base to trimming and J lost 6 bases, with 15 bases between them. This CDR3 contains 16 residues. CDR3 in amino acids: CASSQGPSGFPGELFF. The DNA of the CDR3 is TGTGCCAGCAGCCAAGGGCCCAGCGGCTTCCCCGGGGAGCTGTTTTTT.

This clonotype was counted once. Just one base apart from a much larger clone, this may be a read error. The chain joins TRBV11-2 to TRBJ2-7, with D uncertain. The CDR3 has 13 amino acids. Germline values: CDR1 SGHAT, CDR2 FQNNGV. This CDR3 is CVSSSSEAYEQYF. The CDR3 DNA follows: TGTGTCAGCAGCTCCTCAGAAGCCTACGAGCAGTACTTC.

This clonotype was found a few times. The chain recombines TRBV19 with TRBJ1-5, with 7 bases identical to TRBD1. The CDR3 is 16 residues long. Germline V gene sequence: CDR1 LNHDA, CDR2 SQIVND (reference sequence). The V gene end was trimmed by 6 bases and the J gene end by 5 bases; junction bases not matched to a gene: 13. DNA for the CDR3: TGTGCCAGTAGAACCAGGGGGATCATCAACGATCAGCCCCAGCATTTT. Protein: CASRTRGIINDQPQHF. Supplemented by reference TRBV19 and TRBJ1-5, the full variable domain reads DGGITQSPKYLFRKEGQNVTLSCEQNLNHDAMYWYRQDPGQGLRLIYYSQIVNDFQKGDIAEGYSVSREKKESFPLTVTSAQKNPTAFYLCASRTRGIINDQPQHFGDGTRLSIL.

Many counts were recorded for this clonotype. The V call is TRBV5-8, the J call TRBJ1-4; a possible D gene is TRBD1 (6 bases). Trimming left V 4 bases short and J 3 bases short, with 13 bases between. Germline V gene data show CDR1 as SGHTS and CDR2 as YDEGEE. This CDR3 comprises 15 residues. The CDR3 nucleotides read TGTGCCAGCAGCGACAACAGGGTACCTAATGAAAAACTGTTTTTT. The encoded protein is CASSDNRVPNEKLFF.

The V and J genes are TRBV27 and TRBJ2-3; 15 bases are a match to TRBD2. V trimming: 6 bases; J trimming: 4 bases; junction bases outside the gene matches: 11. Germline V gene lookup returns CDR1 MNHEY and CDR2 SMNVEV (reference sequence). The CDR3 is made up of 18 amino acids. CDR3 DNA sequence: TGTGCCAGCAGCACAGGACTAGCGGGGGGGCCTGAGGCAGATACGCAGTATTTT. This gives the protein CASSTGLAGGPEADTQYF.

Concerning this clonotype itself: A much larger clone sits a single nucleotide away, making a read error possible. V usage is TRBV20-1 and J usage is TRBJ2-3; 8 bases line up with TRBD1. CDR3 length: 15 residues. Germline V lookup: CDR1 DFQATT, CDR2 SNEGSKA (reference sequence). The CDR3 DNA reads TGCAGTGCCCCAGACAGGGGTAGAAGCACAGATACGCAGTGTTTT. Translation: CSAPDRGRSTDTQCF.

This clonotype was recorded at least ten times. This chain connects TRBV6-1 to TRBJ1-1; D not certain. The V and J ends lost 0 bases and 2 bases respectively, with 13 bases between them. The germline V gene encodes CDR1 MNHNS and CDR2 SASEGT. The CDR3 is 16 amino acids. CDR3 region: CASSEARKAINTEAFF. CDR3 coding DNA: TGTGCCAGCAGTGAAGCTAGGAAAGCTATCAACACTGAAGCTTTCTTT.

The CDR3 sequence: CASSQRAGAYNEQFF. The CDR3 nucleotides read TGTGCCAGCAGCCAGAGAGCGGGGGCCTACAATGAGCAGTTCTTC. The J gene is TRBJ2-1, the V gene TRBV3-1; TRBD2 aligns across 8 bases. With 3 bases clipped from V and 2 bases from J, the junction kept 3 bases outside the gene matches. Per the germline V gene, CDR1 is LGHDT and CDR2 is YNNKEL (reference sequence). This CDR3 contains 15 residues.

V and J are TRBV12-3 or TRBV12-4 and TRBJ1-6; weak D call: TRBD1 (5 bases). This CDR3 spans 15 amino acids. V was cut by 5 bases and J by 9 bases, with 17 bases left in between. In DNA, the CDR3 is TGTGCCAGCAGTAGATCCGGGACGCAAGGTTCACCCCTCCACTTT. Protein: CASSRSGTQGSPLHF.

There are many counts of this clonotype. V and J are TRBV11-2 and TRBJ2-3; D uncertain. The CDR3 length is 13 residues. With 5 bases removed from V and 6 bases from J, the gap between germline ends came to 12 bases. Germline V gene lookup returns CDR1 SGHAT and CDR2 FQNNGV. CDR3 in amino acids: CASSTTRLDTQYF. CDR3 coding DNA: TGTGCCAGCAGCACAACGAGACTGGATACGCAGTATTTT.

The chain couples TRBV7-9 to TRBJ2-4, with TRBD2 matching over 11 bases. V gave up 5 bases and J gave up 4 bases; unmatched junction bases: 4. This CDR3 is built from 15 residues. Germline V gene sequence: CDR1 SEHNR, CDR2 FQNEAQ (reference sequence). As DNA, the CDR3 is TGTGCCAGCAGCCAGCGACTAGCGGGGAAAAACATTCAGTACTTC. Translated, it gives CASSQRLAGKNIQYF. The variable domain in full, completed from reference TRBV7-9 and TRBJ2-4, reads DTGVSQNPRHKITKRGQNVTFRCDPISEHNRLYWYRQTLGQGPEFLTYFQNEAQLEKSRLLSDRFSAERPKGSFSTLEIQRTEQGDSAMYLCASSQRLAGKNIQYFGAGTRLSVL.

This clonotype was detected ten times or more. The V and J genes are TRBV11-1 and TRBJ1-1; 8 bases match TRBD1. This CDR3 has 15 residues. V was pared by 5 bases and J by 8 bases, with 13 bases of the junction left unmatched. Germline lookup yields CDR1 SGHAT and CDR2 FQDESV (reference sequence). The CDR3 DNA follows: TGTGCCAGCAGCGCGGGACAGGAGATTGGTTCGGAAGCTTTCTTT. Its translation: CASSAGQEIGSEAFF.

This clonotype was seen many times. J is TRBJ2-3 and V is TRBV6-6, with TRBD1 identical over 9 bases. Germline CDR1 and CDR2: MNHNY and SVGAGI (reference sequence). The V gene end was trimmed by 2 bases and the J gene end by 2 bases; junction bases not matched to a gene: 14. CDR3 length: 19 residues. This CDR3 reads CASSYQTPLGQGYTDTQYF. DNA of the CDR3: TGTGCCAGCAGTTACCAGACCCCCCTGGGACAGGGTTACACAGATACGCAGTATTTT.

This clonotype was counted at least ten times. The CDR3 DNA follows: TGTGCCAGCAGCTCTTCTTTACAGGACTACGAGCAGTACTTC. The encoded protein is CASSSSLQDYEQYF. The chain uses TRBV7-8 and TRBJ2-7; the D gene is possibly TRBD1 (5 bases). The V end was cut by 4 bases, the J end by 3 bases, with 13 bases between. CDR3 size: 14 residues. Germline loops: CDR1 SGHVS, CDR2 FQNEAQ.

The chain carries TRBV18 and TRBJ2-7; 9 bases align to TRBD1. V lost 4 bases, J lost 2 bases, and 3 bases stayed unmatched. CDR1 KGHSH and CDR2 LQKENI come from the germline V gene. There are 14 residues in the CDR3. CDR3 nucleotides: TGTGCCAGCTCACAAGGGACAGGGACCTACGAGCAGTACTTC. Translated: CASSQGTGTYEQYF.

A note on this clonotype: A read error is possible here, since a much larger clone lies one base away. J is TRBJ2-5 and V is TRBV20-1; maybe TRBD2 (6 bases). The CDR3 sequence is 13 residues long. Germline loops: CDR1 DFQATT, CDR2 SNEGSKA (reference sequence). Written as DNA, the CDR3 is TGCAGTGCTAAAGACCCGGGGGTCGAGATCCAGTACTTC. This encodes CSAKDPGVEIQYF.

About this clonotype: Since no conserved phenylalanine or tryptophan closes the CDR3, a read error is the likely cause. J is TRBJ1-2 and V is TRBV7-9, with D perhaps TRBD1 (6 bases). Trimming pared 4 bases from V and 6 bases from J, leaving 12 bases between. CDR1 is SEHNR, CDR2 FQNEAQ, per germline (reference sequence). The CDR3 runs to 13 residues. CDR3 sequence reads: CASSSRGGHGYTL. CDR3 nucleotide sequence: TGTGCCAGCAGCTCCAGGGGTGGCCATGGCTACACCCTC.

This clonotype was found many times. The chain is built from TRBV6-1 and TRBJ1-1; no clear D gene. CDR1 MNHNS and CDR2 SASEGT come from the germline V gene. This CDR3 is 13 amino acids long. Trimming removed 4 bases at V and 5 bases at J, with 11 bases between. The CDR3 coding sequence is TGTGCCAGCAGTGCCCCATTGGGGACTGAAGCTTTCTTT. It encodes CASSAPLGTEAFF.

This rearrangement joins TRBV6-2 or TRBV6-3 to TRBJ2-3, with 11 nucleotides matching TRBD2. V was clipped by 2 bases and J by 6 bases; unmatched bases: 7. CDR1 is MNHEY and CDR2 is SVGEGT in the germline V gene. The CDR3 contains 16 residues. The CDR3 sequence: CASSYGKTSGVDTQYF. Here the CDR3 DNA reads TGTGCCAGCAGTTACGGGAAGACTAGCGGGGTGGATACGCAGTATTTT.

Only a few counts were recorded for this clonotype. The gene calls are TRBV6-1 and TRBJ2-5; 11 positions agree with TRBD2. The V segment lost 5 bases and the J segment 2 bases; nucleotides outside the gene matches: 7. CDR3 length: 16 amino acids. Germline V gene sequence: CDR1 MNHNS, CDR2 SASEGT. CDR3 sequence: CASSKVAGGAQETQYF. The CDR3 region has the DNA TGTGCCAGCAGTAAAGTAGCGGGGGGGGCTCAAGAGACCCAGTACTTC.

This clonotype has at least ten counts. The junction and the germline gene differ at one end; a read error may be behind it. This chain joins TRBV7-2 and TRBJ2-3; 11 bases agree with TRBD2. Per germline, CDR1 SGHTA and CDR2 FQGNSA. The CDR3 covers 16 residues. As DNA, the CDR3 is TGTGCCAGCAACTTACAGACTAGCGGGGCCACAGATACGCAGTATTTT. Encoded protein: CASNLQTSGATDTQYF.

The rearrangement uses TRBV27 and TRBJ1-1; no clear D gene. Germline V CDR1 and CDR2: MNHEY, SMNVEV (reference sequence). V was clipped by 4 bases and J by 5 bases, with 14 bases between them. The CDR3 runs 14 residues. CDR3 sequence: CASSSVGLATEAFF. DNA of the CDR3: TGTGCCAGCAGTTCAGTAGGGTTGGCGACTGAAGCTTTCTTT.

This clonotype was picked up many times. The chain recombines TRBV2 with TRBJ1-6, with TRBD1 identical over 9 bases. Looked up from germline, CDR1 is SNHLY and CDR2 is FYNNEI. J lost 9 bases, V lost 7 bases, and 10 bases had no gene match. CDR3 length: 15 residues. CDR3 sequence reads: CASTRDRERGSPLHF. The CDR3 DNA is TGTGCCAGCACCCGGGACAGGGAGAGGGGTTCACCCCTCCACTTT.